The 30 T cell receptor beta chains in this list originate from one sample, sequenced in a study of blood T cell repertoires in COVID-19. This table comes from immunoSEQ multiplex PCR, and its TCRdb copy is limited to in-frame clones, with some not included. The sample includes 250,000 to 350,000 clones, around 92% seen only once; the top ten take roughly 6.5%. The sample consisted of peripheral blood. Source of these receptors: a man aged 18 to 29 who had recovered from COVID-19.

This clone was picked up a small number of times. Other DNA sequences in this sample translate to the same CDR3. The V gene is TRBV27, the J gene TRBJ1-1; TRBD1 is a possible D gene (5 bases). The CDR3 consists of 15 residues. The germline V gene has CDR1 MNHEY and CDR2 SMNVEV (reference sequence). Trimming took off 0 bases at V and 0 bases at J, with 8 bases between the two ends. The CDR3 spells CASSLSRGMNTEAFF. The DNA of the CDR3 is TGTGCCAGCAGTTTATCGCGGGGGATGAACACTGAAGCTTTCTTT.

This chain uses TRBV7-9 with TRBJ2-7; TRBD2 agrees at 9 bases. Germline V gene data show CDR1 as SEHNR and CDR2 as FQNEAQ (reference sequence). The CDR3 loop spans 18 amino acids. The trim removed 5 bases at V and 3 bases at J, leaving 17 bases unmatched. As DNA, the CDR3 is TGTGCCAGCAGCACCATAGCGGGAGTTTACCCGGCGGACTACGAGCAGTACTTC. It yields the protein CASSTIAGVYPADYEQYF.

The chain recombines TRBV4-1 with TRBJ1-5, with 9 bases that match TRBD1. Germline values: CDR1 MGHRA, CDR2 YSYEKL. The CDR3 extends over 16 amino acids. Germline trimming cut 0 bases from V and 4 bases from J; bases unmatched to any gene: 4. The CDR3 is CASSQDYGQGNQPQHF. The CDR3 bases are TGCGCCAGCAGCCAAGACTACGGACAGGGGAATCAGCCCCAGCATTTT.

The chain couples TRBV4-2 to TRBJ1-5, with D tentatively TRBD1 (6 bases). This CDR3 contains 14 residues. V lost 0 bases, J lost 5 bases, and 8 bases lay in between. CDR1 is LGHNA, CDR2 YNFKEQ, per germline. CDR3 in DNA: TGTGCCAGCAGCCAAGATACAGGGCATCAGCCCCAGCATTTT. Translating it yields CASSQDTGHQPQHF.

The CDR3 nucleotides are TGTGCCAGTAGTATAGAGGAGTTCACTGAAGCTTTCTTT. Translating gives CASSIEEFTEAFF. This sequence joins TRBV19 and TRBJ1-1; D gene ambiguous. Trimming cost V 0 bases and J 4 bases, with 6 bases left between them. CDR3 length: 13 amino acids. In germline, CDR1 is LNHDA, CDR2 SQIVND (reference sequence). Filled out from reference TRBV19 and TRBJ1-1, the complete variable domain reads DGGITQSPKYLFRKEGQNVTLSCEQNLNHDAMYWYRQDPGQGLRLIYYSQIVNDFQKGDIAEGYSVSREKKESFPLTVTSAQKNPTAFYLCASSIEEFTEAFFGQGTRLTVV.

The V call is TRBV5-1, the J call TRBJ2-7, with D possibly matching TRBD2 (6 bases). With 2 bases removed from V and 2 bases from J, the gap between germline ends came to 20 bases. The CDR3 is 17 residues long. Per the germline V gene, CDR1 is SGHRS and CDR2 is YFSETQ. The CDR3 coding sequence is TGCGCCAGCAGCTTCGAATCCCCGGGGCGGGGCCCCTACGAGCAGTACTTC. Translation gives CASSFESPGRGPYEQYF.

This chain links TRBV7-9 with TRBJ1-1, with D perhaps matching TRBD1 (5 bases). This CDR3 comprises 13 residues. Per germline, CDR1 SEHNR and CDR2 FQNEAQ (reference sequence). The V and J ends lost 7 bases and 3 bases respectively, with 12 bases between them. The CDR3: CASNTREDTEAFF. DNA for the CDR3: TGTGCCAGCAACACCAGGGAGGACACTGAAGCTTTCTTT.

To note about this clone: The same CDR3 is also encoded by other DNA sequences in this sample. The CDR3 here is CASSFGLNTGELFF. CDR3 coding DNA: TGTGCCAGCAGCTTCGGACTTAACACCGGGGAGCTGTTTTTT. V usage is TRBV11-3 and J usage is TRBJ2-2, with D possibly TRBD2 on 5 matching bases. The germline V gene has CDR1 SGHNT and CDR2 YENEEA. The ends were cut back, 3 bases at V and 2 bases at J, with 7 bases in the middle. The CDR3 loop spans 14 amino acids. Full variable domain (outside the CDR3, taken from reference TRBV11-3 and TRBJ2-2): EAGVVQSPRYKIIEKKQPVAFWCNPISGHNTLYWYLQNLGQGPELLIRYENEEAVDDSQLPKDRFSAERLKGVDSTLKIQPAELGDSAVYLCASSFGLNTGELFFGEGSRLTVL.

This chain joins TRBV12-3 or TRBV12-4 and TRBJ1-2; weak D call: TRBD1 (6 bases). V gave up 6 bases and J gave up 4 bases, with 12 bases separating them. CDR3 size: 13 residues. The CDR3 protein is CASSPRGGYGYTF. In DNA, the CDR3 is TGTGCCAGCAGCCCCAGGGGTGGCTATGGCTACACCTTC.

There are a few counts of this clone. The chain joins TRBV7-8 to TRBJ2-7; TRBD2 is a possible D gene (5 bases). Looked up from germline, CDR1 is SGHVS and CDR2 is FQNEAQ. This CDR3 is 13 amino acids long. V shed 4 bases and J shed 1 base, with 8 bases lying between them. CDR3 coding DNA: TGTGCCAGCAGCTCCGGACTTTCCTACGAGCAGTACTTC. It encodes CASSSGLSYEQYF.

The chain uses TRBV12-3 or TRBV12-4 and TRBJ1-4; D unresolved. The CDR3 runs 13 residues. Trimming left V 3 bases short and J 7 bases short, with 9 bases between. This CDR3 reads CASSLPGIEKLFF. The CDR3 DNA is TGTGCCAGCAGTTTGCCCGGGATTGAAAAACTGTTTTTT.

This chain connects TRBV11-2 to TRBJ1-2; TRBD1 is a possible D gene (5 bases). This CDR3 comprises 14 residues. Trimming left V 5 bases short and J 5 bases short, with 15 bases between. Per germline, CDR1 SGHAT and CDR2 FQNNGV. CDR3 residues: CASSTTDKGYGYTF. The CDR3 bases are TGTGCCAGCAGCACCACGGACAAGGGGTATGGCTACACCTTC.

The rearrangement links TRBV27 to TRBJ2-1; TRBD2 matches at 7 bases. Trimming cost V 8 bases and J 4 bases; bases outside gene matches: 5. The CDR3 covers 13 residues. Germline CDR1 reads MNHEY; CDR2 reads SMNVEV (reference sequence). The CDR3, as DNA: TGTGCCAGCGGTAGCGGGCGTTACAATGAGCAGTTCTTC. Translation: CASGSGRYNEQFF.

The genes are TRBV19 and TRBJ1-1; the match to TRBD1 covers 7 bases. Germline V gene lookup returns CDR1 LNHDA and CDR2 SQIVND (reference sequence). The CDR3 is 13 residues long. With V trimmed by 9 bases and J by 1 base, 5 bases remained unmatched. The DNA of the CDR3 is TGTGCCAGCGCACAGGGGCCGAACACTGAAGCTTTCTTT. Protein product: CASAQGPNTEAFF.

This clone has only a few counts. The chain joins TRBV19 to TRBJ1-2; no reliable D call. The V end lost 0 bases, the J end lost 12 bases, and 17 bases lay between the germline ends. This CDR3 has 14 amino acids. Germline assignment: CDR1 LNHDA and CDR2 SQIVND (reference sequence). For the CDR3, the DNA is TGTGCCAGTAGTATAGATCTTCAAGGACCGGGAGACACCTTC. This sequence encodes CASSIDLQGPGDTF.

A single count supports this clone. The chain is built from TRBV11-2 and TRBJ2-7, with D perhaps matching TRBD1 (5 bases). The germline V gene has CDR1 SGHAT and CDR2 FQNNGV. The CDR3 extends over 15 amino acids. V was cut by 2 bases and J by 3 bases, with 14 bases left in between. Here the CDR3 DNA reads TGTGCCAGCAGCTTAAGCCAGGGCACGTTCTACGAGCAGTACTTC. Its translation is CASSLSQGTFYEQYF.

This rearrangement joins TRBV20-1 to TRBJ2-3; maybe TRBD1 (5 bases). This CDR3 is built from 15 residues. The germline V gene has CDR1 DFQATT and CDR2 SNEGSKA (reference sequence). Deletions cut 6 bases from V and 2 bases from J, with 18 bases between. The CDR3, as DNA: TGCAGTGCCAGTCCACAGGCAACCTACACAGATACGCAGTATTTT. Translated, it gives CSASPQATYTDTQYF.

The V gene is TRBV11-3, the J gene TRBJ2-1; tentatively, D is TRBD1 (6 bases). Germline CDR1 and CDR2: SGHNT and YENEEA. V lost 5 bases to trimming and J lost 5 bases, with 10 bases between them. This CDR3 comprises 13 residues. The CDR3 nucleotides read TGTGCCAGCAGCATCCGGGACAACAATGAGCAGTTCTTC. It encodes CASSIRDNNEQFF. The full variable domain, completed using reference TRBV11-3 and TRBJ2-1, is EAGVVQSPRYKIIEKKQPVAFWCNPISGHNTLYWYLQNLGQGPELLIRYENEEAVDDSQLPKDRFSAERLKGVDSTLKIQPAELGDSAVYLCASSIRDNNEQFFGPGTRLTVL.

The chain recombines TRBV9 with TRBJ1-5; possibly TRBD1 for D (5 bases). The CDR3 is 14 amino acids. Germline assignment: CDR1 SGDLS and CDR2 YYNGEE. V gave up 4 bases and J gave up 2 bases, with 10 bases separating them. The CDR3 region has the DNA TGTGCCAGCAGCCCGGGAGGGGGCAATCAGCCCCAGCATTTT. It yields the protein CASSPGGGNQPQHF. Full variable domain (missing parts from reference TRBV9 and TRBJ1-5): DSGVTQTPKHLITATGQRVTLRCSPRSGDLSVYWYQQSLDQGLQFLIQYYNGEERAKGNILERFSAQQFPDLHSELNLSSLELGDSALYFCASSPGGGNQPQHFGDGTRLSIL.

The chain employs TRBV5-5 and TRBJ2-7, with a weak D call TRBD1 (5 bases). CDR1 is SGHKS, CDR2 YYEKEE, per germline (reference sequence). The V end was cut by 2 bases, the J end by 3 bases, with 12 bases between. This CDR3 spans 14 amino acids. The CDR3: CASSFLDSIYEQYF. The CDR3 DNA reads as TGTGCCAGCAGCTTTCTTGACAGTATCTACGAGCAGTACTTC.

The rearrangement joins TRBV6-5 to TRBJ1-2, with a tentative D call TRBD1 (6 bases). In germline, CDR1 is MNHEY, CDR2 SVGAGI. Trimming shortened V by 6 bases and J by 7 bases, and 18 bases separated the two germline ends. This CDR3 is built from 14 residues. CDR3 in DNA: TGTGCCAGCAGACAGACAGGTTTGGTCAGTGGCTACACCTTC. Translating gives CASRQTGLVSGYTF.

The rearrangement joins TRBV10-3 to TRBJ1-1, with 7 nucleotides matching TRBD1. V dropped 0 bases and J dropped 8; count of bases not matched to a gene: 3. The germline CDR1 and CDR2 sequences are ENHRY and SYGVKD. The CDR3 runs 13 residues. The CDR3 reads CAISESRGLEAFF. CDR3 coding DNA: TGTGCCATCAGTGAGTCTAGGGGGCTAGAAGCTTTCTTT.

The chain joins TRBV2 to TRBJ1-6; D gene ambiguous. The V and J ends lost 8 bases and 4 bases respectively, with 9 bases between them. The CDR3 extends over 13 amino acids. CDR1 is SNHLY and CDR2 is FYNNEI in the germline V gene. In DNA, the CDR3 is TGTGCCAGCCGGGATTCATATAATTCACCCCTCCACTTT. This codes for CASRDSYNSPLHF.

This rearrangement joins TRBV5-1 to TRBJ2-7, with D maybe TRBD1 (5 bases). CDR1 and CDR2 (germline): SGHRS, YFSETQ. The germline V and J ends were trimmed by 4 bases and 0 bases, with 11 bases remaining between them. CDR3 length: 14 amino acids. This chain's CDR3 is CASSLQVSSYEQYF. CDR3 nucleotides: TGCGCCAGCAGCCTACAGGTTAGCTCCTACGAGCAGTACTTC.

The chain combines TRBV3-1 (or the pseudogene TRBV3-2) with TRBJ2-7; no clear D. With 1 base removed from V and 0 bases from J, the gap between germline ends came to 4 bases. The CDR3 sequence is 13 residues long. From germline, CDR1 is LGHDT and CDR2 YNNKEL (reference sequence). CDR3 residues: CASSQVASYEQYF. For the CDR3, the DNA is TGTGCCAGCAGCCAAGTGGCCTCCTACGAGCAGTACTTC.

V usage is TRBV27 and J usage is TRBJ1-2; D possibly corresponds to TRBD1 (6 bases). Germline V gene data show CDR1 as MNHEY and CDR2 as SMNVEV (reference sequence). The CDR3 length is 15 residues. V dropped 3 bases and J dropped 2 bases, with 13 bases sitting between them. The CDR3 protein is CASSFAGALNYGYTF. For the CDR3, the DNA is TGTGCCAGCAGTTTTGCAGGGGCTTTAAACTATGGCTACACCTTC.

V and J are TRBV9 and TRBJ2-1, with 12 bases fitting TRBD2. The CDR3 is 18 amino acids. CDR1 is SGDLS and CDR2 is YYNGEE in the germline V gene. The V segment lost 4 bases and the J segment 7 bases; nucleotides outside the gene matches: 15. CDR3: CASSMRTGRLAGGNEQFF. The CDR3 DNA reads as TGTGCCAGCAGCATGCGGACAGGACGCCTAGCGGGGGGGAATGAGCAGTTCTTC.

The chain combines TRBV11-2 with TRBJ1-2; the match to TRBD1 covers 10 bases. CDR1 is SGHAT, CDR2 FQNNGV, per germline. V lost 5 bases and J lost 3; bases outside the gene matches: 9. The CDR3 covers 16 residues. The chain's CDR3 is CASSPRPGQGDYGYTF. In DNA form, the CDR3 reads TGTGCCAGCAGCCCCCGACCTGGACAGGGGGACTATGGCTACACCTTC.

The chain has TRBV29-1 and TRBJ2-1; D is ambiguous. This CDR3 contains 10 residues. Germline CDR1 is SQVTM and CDR2 is ANQGSEA. The DNA for the CDR3 is TGCAGTGGCGAGGACAATGAGCAGTTCTTC. This sequence encodes CSGEDNEQFF.

This rearrangement joins TRBV15 to TRBJ1-4, with TRBD1 matching 7 bases. The trim removed 1 base at V and 4 bases at J, leaving 6 bases unmatched. Looked up from germline, CDR1 is LNHNV and CDR2 is YYDKDF (reference sequence). CDR3 size: 16 residues. DNA of the CDR3: TGTGCCACCAGCAGAGGTACAGGGGCCGTTAATGAAAAACTGTTTTTT. Protein product: CATSRGTGAVNEKLFF. The variable domain in full, completed from reference TRBV15 and TRBJ1-4, reads DAMVIQNPRYQVTQFGKPVTLSCSQTLNHNVMYWYQQKSSQAPKLLFHYYDKDFNNEADTPDNFQSRRPNTSFCFLDIRSPGLGDTAMYLCATSRGTGAVNEKLFFGSGTQLSVL.